A selection of T cell receptor beta chains follows, all from one sample in a study of CXCR3-negative and CXCR3-positive naive CD8 T cells. TCRdb reanalyzed the 5' RACE reads, giving one entry per CDR3 protein sequence and no DNA. The table gives 130,000 to 150,000 distinct CDR3 sequences; the top ten clones make up 0.25% to 0.3% of it. The specimen sequenced was naive CXCR3+ CD8+ T cells from blood. The source of these receptors is a human donor in good health. Some clones in this sample may be carry-over from other donors' samples. CDR3s include the opening cysteine and the closing phenylalanine or tryptophan.

TRBV5-1	TRBJ2-1	CASSLHHGTGINEQFF
TRBV15	TRBJ2-4	CATSRDQGDLAKNIQYF
TRBV6-2/TRBV6-3	TRBJ2-7	CASSYARAYEQYF
TRBV9	TRBJ1-2	CASSEKGERYGYTF
TRBV4-1	TRBJ2-3	CASSQTTGLAGSDTQYF
TRBV7-6	TRBJ1-2	CASSSHRDEPGNYGYTF
TRBV29-1	TRBJ2-5	CSVVPDRGGETQYF
TRBV28	TRBJ2-2	CASSPLAGEGTGELFF
TRBV7-9	TRBJ2-7	CASSFAELDEQYF
TRBV21-1	TRBJ1-6	CASSKETVEGSPLHF
TRBV20-1	TRBJ1-5	CSARDWQRDRGNQPQHF
TRBV6-2/TRBV6-3	TRBJ1-5	CASSYRDNQPQHF
TRBV11-2	TRBJ1-2	CASSLVSGLPWDYGYTF
TRBV4-3	TRBJ1-1	CASSQDSRGPNTEAFF
TRBV29-1	TRBJ2-1	CSVAFANEQFF
TRBV3-1	TRBJ2-7	CASSQGWFDKLYEQYF
TRBV29-1	TRBJ2-7	CSVGLVGSYEQYF
TRBV29-1	TRBJ2-3	CSARTGPPSTDTQYF
TRBV20-1	TRBJ2-1	CSAWWSQGEQFF
TRBV29-1	TRBJ1-2	CSVGTGASYGYTF
TRBV5-1	TRBJ2-7	CASSPREGARFYEQYF
TRBV13	TRBJ2-7	CASSSGSYEQYF
TRBV6-2/TRBV6-3	TRBJ1-2	CASSASGTGVYGYTF
TRBV7-9	TRBJ2-1	CASSLVLSDNEQFF
TRBV15	TRBJ2-1	CATRYSYNEQFF
TRBV15	TRBJ1-2	CATSRSGPGGYTF
TRBV4-1	TRBJ2-7	CASSQAPGDPLYEQYF
TRBV7-9	TRBJ1-4	CASSSRDMDEKLFF
TRBV2	TRBJ2-3	CASSEAPRAGGLNTQYF
TRBV7-9	TRBJ2-5	CASSPPRTSSQETQYF
TRBV20-1	TRBJ2-3	CSARDRVSGTDTQYF
TRBV5-6	TRBJ1-2	CASSKGTNTNYGYTF
TRBV6-1	TRBJ2-7	CASGEGGEPYEQYF
TRBV12-3/TRBV12-4	TRBJ2-1	CASSFTSGFGNEQFF
TRBV20-1	TRBJ2-7	CSASGRSSYEQYF
TRBV29-1	TRBJ2-3	CSVSGGAADTQYF
TRBV28	TRBJ2-7	CASSLGLVSSSYEQYF
TRBV9	TRBJ1-1	CASSQFVDGEAFF
TRBV30	TRBJ1-5	CAWRGQEAQPQHF
TRBV4-3	TRBJ2-2	CASSPAGWTGVTGELFF
TRBV20-1	TRBJ2-1	CSVQEGTTVMFEQFF